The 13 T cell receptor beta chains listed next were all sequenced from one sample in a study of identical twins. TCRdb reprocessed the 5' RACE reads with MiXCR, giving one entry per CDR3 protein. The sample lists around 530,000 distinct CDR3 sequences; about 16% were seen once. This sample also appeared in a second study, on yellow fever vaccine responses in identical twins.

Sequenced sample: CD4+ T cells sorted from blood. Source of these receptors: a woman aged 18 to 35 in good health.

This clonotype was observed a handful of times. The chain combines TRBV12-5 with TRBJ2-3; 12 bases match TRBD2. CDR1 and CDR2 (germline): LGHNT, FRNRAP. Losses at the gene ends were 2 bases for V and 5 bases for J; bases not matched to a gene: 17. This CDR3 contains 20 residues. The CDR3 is CASGLSLLRLAGEVVDTQYF. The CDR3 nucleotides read TGTGCTAGTGGTTTGTCGCTCCTTAGACTAGCGGGGGAAGTTGTAGATACGCAGTATTTT.

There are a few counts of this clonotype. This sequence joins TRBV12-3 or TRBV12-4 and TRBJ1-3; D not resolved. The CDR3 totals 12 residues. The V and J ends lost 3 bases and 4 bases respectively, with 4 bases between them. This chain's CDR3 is CASSFGGNTIYF. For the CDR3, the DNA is TGTGCCAGCAGTTTTGGGGGAAACACCATATATTTT.

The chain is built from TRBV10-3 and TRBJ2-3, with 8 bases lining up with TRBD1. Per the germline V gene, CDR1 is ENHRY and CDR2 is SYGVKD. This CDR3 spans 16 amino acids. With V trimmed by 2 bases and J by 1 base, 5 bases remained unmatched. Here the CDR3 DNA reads TGTGCCATCAGTGAGCCCGGGACAGGACGCACAGATACGCAGTATTTT. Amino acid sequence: CAISEPGTGRTDTQYF.

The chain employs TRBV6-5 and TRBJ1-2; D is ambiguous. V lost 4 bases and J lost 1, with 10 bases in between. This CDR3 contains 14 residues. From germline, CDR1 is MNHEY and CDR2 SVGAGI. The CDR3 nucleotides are TGTGCCAGCAGTTCCCGGACGGATAACTATGGCTACACCTTC. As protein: CASSSRTDNYGYTF.

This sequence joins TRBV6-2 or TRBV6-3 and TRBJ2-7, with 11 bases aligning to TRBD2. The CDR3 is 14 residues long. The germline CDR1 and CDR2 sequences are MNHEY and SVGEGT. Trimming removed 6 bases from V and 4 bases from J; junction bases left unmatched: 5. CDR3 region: CASRKTSGGYEQYV. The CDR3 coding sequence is TGTGCCAGCAGGAAAACTAGCGGGGGATACGAGCAGTACGTC.

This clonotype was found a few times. CDR3 sequence: CSARDPGTVNTEAFF. In DNA, the CDR3 is TGCAGTGCTAGAGATCCCGGGACAGTGAACACTGAAGCTTTCTTT. This chain uses TRBV20-1 with TRBJ1-1; TRBD1 aligns across 7 bases. The CDR3 runs to 15 residues. Per the germline V gene, CDR1 is DFQATT and CDR2 is SNEGSKA (reference sequence). The V gene end was trimmed by 0 bases and the J gene end by 0 bases; junction bases not matched to a gene: 4.

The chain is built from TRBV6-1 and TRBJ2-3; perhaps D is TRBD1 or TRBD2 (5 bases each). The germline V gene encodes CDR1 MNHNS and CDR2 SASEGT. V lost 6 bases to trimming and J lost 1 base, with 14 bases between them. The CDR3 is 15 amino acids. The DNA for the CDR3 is TGTGCCAGCAGCTTGGCCGGGGCCGGCACAGATACGCAGTATTTT. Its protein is CASSLAGAGTDTQYF.

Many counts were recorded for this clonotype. The CDR3 DNA reads TGTGCCAGCAGCCAAGCCAGTGAGCAGTTCTTC. This translates into CASSQASEQFF. V usage is TRBV3-1 and J usage is TRBJ2-1, with unresolved D. V dropped 1 base and J dropped 9 bases, with 4 bases sitting between them. CDR1 LGHDT and CDR2 YNNKEL come from the germline V gene (reference sequence). The CDR3 length is 11 residues.

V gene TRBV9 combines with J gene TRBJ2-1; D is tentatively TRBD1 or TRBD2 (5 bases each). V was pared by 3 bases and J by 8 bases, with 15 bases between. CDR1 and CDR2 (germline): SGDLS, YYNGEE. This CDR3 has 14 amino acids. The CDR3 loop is CASSAGTQFHEQFF. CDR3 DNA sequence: TGTGCCAGCAGCGCCGGGACCCAATTTCATGAGCAGTTCTTC.

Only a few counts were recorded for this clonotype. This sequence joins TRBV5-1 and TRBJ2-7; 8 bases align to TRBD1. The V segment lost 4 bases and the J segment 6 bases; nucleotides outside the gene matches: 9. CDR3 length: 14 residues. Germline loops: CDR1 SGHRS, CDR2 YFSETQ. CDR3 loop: CASSQHRDRPEQYF. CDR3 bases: TGCGCCAGCAGCCAACACCGGGACAGGCCCGAGCAGTACTTC. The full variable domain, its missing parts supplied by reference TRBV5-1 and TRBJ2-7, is KAGVTQTPRYLIKTRGQQVTLSCSPISGHRSVSWYQQTPGQGLQFLFEYFSETQRNKGNFPGRFSGRQFSNSRSEMNVSTLELGDSALYLCASSQHRDRPEQYFGPGTRLTVT.

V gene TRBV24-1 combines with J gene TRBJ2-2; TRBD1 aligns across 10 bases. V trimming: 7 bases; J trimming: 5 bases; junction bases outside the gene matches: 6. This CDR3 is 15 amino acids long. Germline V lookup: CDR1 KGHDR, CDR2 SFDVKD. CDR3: CATSTGTGVTGELFF. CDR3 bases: TGTGCCACCAGCACCGGGACAGGGGTGACCGGGGAGCTGTTTTTT.

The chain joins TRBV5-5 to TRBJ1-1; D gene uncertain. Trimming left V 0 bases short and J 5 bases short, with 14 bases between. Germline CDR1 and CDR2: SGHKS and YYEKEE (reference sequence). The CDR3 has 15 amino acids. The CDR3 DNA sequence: TGTGCCAGCAGCTTGGACGGGGTTCTTCAGACTGAAGCTTTCTTT. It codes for CASSLDGVLQTEAFF. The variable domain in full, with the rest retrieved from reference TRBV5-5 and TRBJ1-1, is DAGVTQSPTHLIKTRGQQVTLRCSPISGHKSVSWYQQVLGQGPQFIFQYYEKEERGRGNFPDRFSARQFPNYSSELNVNALLLGDSALYLCASSLDGVLQTEAFFGQGTRLTVV.

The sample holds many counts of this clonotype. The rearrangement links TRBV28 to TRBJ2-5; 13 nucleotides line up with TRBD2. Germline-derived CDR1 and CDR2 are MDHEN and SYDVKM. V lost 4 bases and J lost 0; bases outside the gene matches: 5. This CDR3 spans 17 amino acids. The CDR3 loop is CASSSGTSGTYQETQYF. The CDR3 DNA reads TGTGCCAGCAGTTCCGGGACTAGCGGGACCTACCAAGAGACCCAGTACTTC.